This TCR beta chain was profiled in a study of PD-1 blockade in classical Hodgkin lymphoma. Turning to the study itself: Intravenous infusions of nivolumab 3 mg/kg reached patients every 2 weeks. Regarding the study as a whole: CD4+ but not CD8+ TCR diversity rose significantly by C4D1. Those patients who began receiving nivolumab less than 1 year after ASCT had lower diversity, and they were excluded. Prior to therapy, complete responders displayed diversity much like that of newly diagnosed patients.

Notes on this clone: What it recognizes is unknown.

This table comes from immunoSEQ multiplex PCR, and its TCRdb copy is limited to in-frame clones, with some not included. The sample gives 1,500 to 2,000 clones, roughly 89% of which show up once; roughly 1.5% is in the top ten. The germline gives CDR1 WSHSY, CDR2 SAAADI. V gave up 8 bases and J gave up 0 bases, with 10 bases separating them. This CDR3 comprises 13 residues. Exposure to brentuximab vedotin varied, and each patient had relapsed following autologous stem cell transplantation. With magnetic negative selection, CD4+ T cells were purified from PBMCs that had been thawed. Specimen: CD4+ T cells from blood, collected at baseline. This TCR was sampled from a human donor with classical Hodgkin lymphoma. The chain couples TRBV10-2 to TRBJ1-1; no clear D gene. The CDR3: CASQAGLNTEAFF. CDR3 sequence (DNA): TGCGCCAGCCAAGCGGGGTTGAACACTGAAGCTTTCTTT.